The 29 T cell receptor beta chains reported below all come from one sample, sequenced in a study of CD8 T cells in ankylosing spondylitis. Each CDR3 protein gets one entry after TCRdb re-called the 5' RACE reads with MiXCR. In the table there are over 95,000 distinct CDR3 sequences, about 8.5% of which are singletons. What was sequenced was blood, either unsorted or a sorted T cell fraction (not recorded which). Receptors originate from a male donor with ankylosing spondylitis or in good health (not recorded which).

This clonotype came up many times. The CDR3: CASSFGVDLEQYF. The CDR3 bases are TGTGCCAGCAGTTTCGGGGTCGACCTGGAGCAGTACTTC. The chain uses TRBV27 and TRBJ2-7, with TRBD2 as a possible D gene (5 bases). The V end lost 3 bases, the J end lost 7 bases, and 13 bases lay between the germline ends. Germline V lookup: CDR1 MNHEY, CDR2 SMNVEV (reference sequence). The CDR3 length is 13 residues.

This clonotype was recorded at least ten times. The genes are TRBV7-8 and TRBJ2-1, with D perhaps given as TRBD1 or TRBD2 (5 bases each). CDR3 size: 13 residues. Germline V CDR1 and CDR2: SGHVS, FQNEAQ. Between the trimmed V and J ends, which lost 5 bases and 4 bases, there was a span of 9 bases. The CDR3, as DNA: TGTGCCAGCAGCGCGAGGGGATACAATGAGCAGTTCTTC. Translated: CASSARGYNEQFF. Full variable domain (rest looked up from reference TRBV7-8 and TRBJ2-1): GAGVSQSPRYKVAKRGQDVALRCDPISGHVSLFWYQQALGQGPEFLTYFQNEAQLDKSGLPSDRFFAERPEGSVSTLKIQRTQQEDSAVYLCASSARGYNEQFFGPGTRLTVL.

This clonotype was detected many times. The chain recombines TRBV5-1 with TRBJ2-2; the D gene is possibly TRBD2 (6 bases). V was shortened by 0 bases and J by 4 bases, with 13 bases between the two germline ends. The CDR3 covers 16 residues. The germline V gene encodes CDR1 SGHRS and CDR2 YFSETQ. CDR3 protein: CASSLGGGMTTGELFF. The CDR3 DNA reads TGCGCCAGCAGCTTGGGTGGCGGGATGACCACCGGGGAGCTGTTTTTT. Supplemented by reference TRBV5-1 and TRBJ2-2, the full variable domain reads KAGVTQTPRYLIKTRGQQVTLSCSPISGHRSVSWYQQTPGQGLQFLFEYFSETQRNKGNFPGRFSGRQFSNSRSEMNVSTLELGDSALYLCASSLGGGMTTGELFFGEGSRLTVL.

The chain links TRBV10-3 to TRBJ2-1, with 10 bases lining up with TRBD2. Germline values: CDR1 ENHRY, CDR2 SYGVKD. The CDR3 is 18 amino acids. Trimming at V came to 3 bases and at J to 1 base, leaving 9 bases not matched to a gene. CDR3 loop: CAISDGLAGDESYNEQFF. CDR3 nucleotides: TGTGCCATCAGTGACGGGCTAGCGGGAGACGAATCCTACAATGAGCAGTTCTTC.

The V call is TRBV5-1, the J call TRBJ2-4; D might be TRBD1 or TRBD2, each matching 8 bases. V lost 4 bases and J 10 bases, leaving 27 bases between the germline ends. The CDR3 consists of 17 residues. The germline gives CDR1 SGHRS, CDR2 YFSETQ. CDR3 nucleotide sequence: TGCGCCAGCAGCATGGACAGGGCGGGAAGCGGGAGAGGTATTCAGTACTTC. It yields the protein CASSMDRAGSGRGIQYF. Variable domain in full (rest from reference TRBV5-1 and TRBJ2-4): KAGVTQTPRYLIKTRGQQVTLSCSPISGHRSVSWYQQTPGQGLQFLFEYFSETQRNKGNFPGRFSGRQFSNSRSEMNVSTLELGDSALYLCASSMDRAGSGRGIQYFGAGTRLSVL.

The sample holds a few counts of this clonotype. The gene calls are TRBV20-1 and TRBJ2-7, with D perhaps given as TRBD1 or TRBD2 (5 bases each). Per germline, CDR1 DFQATT and CDR2 SNEGSKA (reference sequence). Trimming took 0 bases from V and 2 from J, leaving 17 bases between them. The CDR3 runs 16 residues. The CDR3 sequence is CSARDQGPPYTYEQYF. The CDR3 nucleotides read TGCAGTGCTAGAGATCAGGGACCACCCTATACCTACGAGCAGTACTTC.

This clonotype was picked up many times. The rearrangement links TRBV20-1 to TRBJ2-5; 11 bases line up with TRBD2. The J segment lost 5 bases and the V segment lost 3 bases, leaving 11 bases of the junction unmatched. Germline assignment: CDR1 DFQATT and CDR2 SNEGSKA (reference sequence). This CDR3 is built from 16 residues. CDR3 residues: CSASHTSGGPYETQYF. The CDR3 DNA follows: TGCAGTGCTAGCCACACTAGCGGGGGACCGTACGAGACCCAGTACTTC.

This clonotype was seen at least ten times. The chain couples TRBV29-1 to TRBJ1-1; perhaps TRBD1 as D (6 bases). Germline assignment: CDR1 SQVTM and CDR2 ANQGSEA. V was clipped by 3 bases and J by 2 bases, with 13 bases between them. The CDR3 is made up of 14 amino acids. CDR3 DNA: TGCAGCGTTGATGCCAGGGGTCTAAACACTGAAGCTTTCTTT. Protein product: CSVDARGLNTEAFF.

This clonotype was recorded once. This chain links TRBV6-5 with TRBJ1-2; no clear D. This CDR3 spans 15 amino acids. Per the germline V gene, CDR1 is MNHEY and CDR2 is SVGAGI. The germline V and J ends were trimmed by 2 bases and 8 bases, with 18 bases remaining between them. DNA of the CDR3: TGTGCCAGCAGTTACACGGATGGACTGAGGAGGGGCTACACCTTC. It encodes CASSYTDGLRRGYTF.

In its sample, this clonotype was seen many times. A read error may produce the germline difference seen at one junction end. The J gene is TRBJ2-7, the V gene TRBV5-1; the D is unclear. This CDR3 has 13 amino acids. Germline assignment: CDR1 SGHRS and CDR2 YFSETQ. CDR3 region: CASRLEMDGEQYF. The DNA of the CDR3 is TGCGCCAGCCGCTTGGAGATGGACGGTGAGCAGTACTTC. Full variable domain (missing parts from reference TRBV5-1 and TRBJ2-7): KAGVTQTPRYLIKTRGQQVTLSCSPISGHRSVSWYQQTPGQGLQFLFEYFSETQRNKGNFPGRFSGRQFSNSRSEMNVSTLELGDSALYLCASRLEMDGEQYFGPGTRLTVT.

This clonotype came up many times. The gene calls are TRBV6-2 or TRBV6-3 and TRBJ2-1; 9 positions agree with TRBD2. Germline V lookup: CDR1 MNHEY, CDR2 SVGEGT. Trimming removed 5 bases from V and 5 bases from J; junction bases left unmatched: 4. This CDR3 region has 14 residues. CDR3 residues: CASSLAGGNNEQFF. For the CDR3, the DNA is TGTGCCAGCAGTCTGGCGGGGGGGAACAATGAGCAGTTCTTC.

Notes on this clonotype: This may come from a read error, since a much larger clone is one base off. The chain combines TRBV21-1 with TRBJ2-6; the table's D call, TRBD2, has no DNA check behind it. TRBV21-1 is classified as a pseudogene. The CDR3 runs to 16 residues. The CDR3 spells CASSSGDPRGTNVLTF. The CDR3 DNA reads as TGTGCCAGCAGCTCTGGGGACCCTCGAGGGACCAACGTCCTGACTTTC.

This clonotype was recorded at least ten times. The chain employs TRBV2 and TRBJ2-3; D is uncertain. The CDR3 contains 13 residues. The ends were cut back, 8 bases at V and 1 base at J, with 10 bases in the middle. CDR1 and CDR2 from the germline V gene are SNHLY and FYNNEI. CDR3 sequence: CASGDTRTDTQYF. The CDR3 coding sequence is TGTGCCAGCGGGGATACGCGCACAGATACGCAGTATTTT.

This clonotype was observed many times. The chain has TRBV20-1 and TRBJ2-4; 7 bases line up with TRBD2. Germline V gene data show CDR1 as DFQATT and CDR2 as SNEGSKA (reference sequence). The V gene end was trimmed by 3 bases and the J gene end by 0 bases; junction bases not matched to a gene: 14. There are 18 residues in the CDR3. The CDR3 sequence: CSASLLPRGGEAKNIQYF. Here the CDR3 DNA reads TGCAGTGCTAGTTTACTACCGCGGGGAGGGGAAGCCAAAAACATTCAGTACTTC.

This clonotype was counted ten times or more. The V call is TRBV20-1, the J call TRBJ2-7; 12 bases match TRBD2. J lost 2 bases, V lost 6 bases, and 14 bases had no gene match. The germline gives CDR1 DFQATT, CDR2 SNEGSKA (reference sequence). The CDR3 consists of 17 residues. The CDR3 here is CSAPLAGGPNRPYEQYF. The CDR3 DNA reads TGCAGTGCGCCTCTAGCGGGAGGGCCTAATCGGCCCTACGAGCAGTACTTC.

At least ten counts were recorded for this clonotype. The chain combines TRBV29-1 with TRBJ1-2; no definite D call. This CDR3 has 11 residues. Trimming cost V 2 bases and J 8 bases, with 9 bases left between them. Looked up from germline, CDR1 is SQVTM and CDR2 is ANQGSEA. The CDR3 protein is CSVERGPGYTF. DNA of the CDR3: TGCAGCGTTGAAAGAGGGCCCGGCTACACCTTC. The variable domain in full, completed from reference TRBV29-1 and TRBJ1-2, reads SAVISQKPSRDICQRGTSLTIQCQVDSQVTMMFWYRQQPGQSLTLIATANQGSEATYESGFVIDKFPISRPNLTFSTLTVSNMSPEDSSIYLCSVERGPGYTFGSGTRLTVV.

There are many counts of this clonotype. The chain recombines TRBV5-6 with TRBJ2-7; 7 bases are shared with TRBD2. CDR1 and CDR2 from the germline V gene are SGHDT and YYEEEE. The V gene end was trimmed by 1 base and the J gene end by 0 bases; junction bases not matched to a gene: 4. The CDR3 is made up of 15 amino acids. Here the CDR3 DNA reads TGTGCCAGCAGCTTGTTTAGCGGGTTCTCCTACGAGCAGTACTTC. This gives the protein CASSLFSGFSYEQYF.

This clonotype was seen a handful of times. V usage is TRBV5-4 and J usage is TRBJ1-1; no reliable D call. Between the trimmed V and J ends, which lost 2 bases and 8 bases, there was a span of 7 bases. The germline CDR1 and CDR2 sequences are SGHNT and YYREEE (reference sequence). The CDR3 sequence is 11 residues long. As DNA, the CDR3 is TGTGCCAGCAGCTTAGGCGGAGAAGCTTTCTTT. It codes for CASSLGGEAFF.

This clonotype was seen at least ten times. The chain couples TRBV5-1 to TRBJ2-7; 9 nucleotides agree with TRBD1. This CDR3 has 14 residues. CDR1 and CDR2 (germline): SGHRS, YFSETQ. The trim removed 3 bases at V and 3 bases at J, leaving 4 bases unmatched. The CDR3 region has the DNA TGCGCCAGCAGCTCGGGACAGGGAGGCTACGAGCAGTACTTC. Protein sequence: CASSSGQGGYEQYF.

There are many counts of this clonotype. The chain couples TRBV29-1 to TRBJ2-1, with 9 positions matching TRBD2. The V gene's germline CDR1 is SQVTM and CDR2 ANQGSEA. The CDR3 covers 13 residues. The V and J ends lost 7 bases and 7 bases, in that order; junction bases with no gene match: 8. This CDR3 is CSGRGGLLNEQFF. For the CDR3, the DNA is TGCAGCGGGCGGGGGGGCCTTTTAAATGAGCAGTTCTTC.

This clonotype was seen ten or more times. The V and J genes are TRBV7-2 and TRBJ2-1; D is uncertain. From germline, CDR1 is SGHTA and CDR2 FQGNSA. This CDR3 is built from 14 residues. Trimming took off 1 base at V and 0 bases at J, with 4 bases between the two ends. The CDR3 coding sequence is TGTGCCAGCAGCTTAGAGAGCTCCTACAATGAGCAGTTCTTC. This sequence encodes CASSLESSYNEQFF.

This clonotype was detected many times. CDR3 loop: CASSLGVHEQYF. CDR3 DNA sequence: TGCGCCAGCAGCTTGGGGGTACACGAGCAGTACTTC. J is TRBJ2-7 and V is TRBV5-1; unclear D gene. The CDR3 extends over 12 amino acids. V lost 0 bases and J 5 bases, leaving 6 bases between the germline ends. Germline values: CDR1 SGHRS, CDR2 YFSETQ.

The chain recombines TRBV30 with TRBJ1-6, with no clear D. Trimming removed 4 bases at V and 5 bases at J, with 9 bases between. The V gene's germline CDR1 is GTSNPN and CDR2 SVGIG (reference sequence). The CDR3 runs to 13 residues. CDR3 nucleotides: TGTGCCTGGACGGTTGGGGATAATTCACCCCTCCACTTT. Amino acids: CAWTVGDNSPLHF.

This clonotype was detected many times. This chain links TRBV15 with TRBJ1-5; the D gene is possibly TRBD1 (5 bases). The CDR3 sequence is 14 residues long. V was clipped by 1 base and J by 1 base, with 5 bases between them. CDR1 LNHNV and CDR2 YYDKDF come from the germline V gene (reference sequence). CDR3 nucleotides: TGTGCCACCAGCAGAGGGGGGAGCAATCAGCCCCAGCATTTT. This encodes CATSRGGSNQPQHF.

This chain links TRBV5-1 with TRBJ2-1; 9 positions agree with TRBD2. The CDR3 consists of 17 residues. Germline CDR1 and CDR2: SGHRS and YFSETQ. Trimming cost V 4 bases and J 5 bases; bases outside gene matches: 13. The CDR3 DNA sequence: TGCGCCAGCAGCCAAAGGACTAGCGCGATAAAAGACAATGAGCAGTTCTTC. Encoded protein: CASSQRTSAIKDNEQFF.

This clonotype was observed at least ten times. The chain couples TRBV24-1 to TRBJ2-1; 8 positions match TRBD1. The CDR3 runs 12 residues. The V gene end was trimmed by 2 bases and the J gene end by 15 bases; junction bases not matched to a gene: 5. From germline, CDR1 is KGHDR and CDR2 SFDVKD. DNA of the CDR3: TGTGCCACCAGTGATTGGACAGGGAGGCCGTTCTTC. It is translated as CATSDWTGRPFF.

In its sample, this clonotype was seen many times. This rearrangement joins TRBV25-1 to TRBJ2-3; perhaps TRBD2 as D (7 bases). This CDR3 region has 17 residues. Germline V gene sequence: CDR1 MGHDK, CDR2 SYGVNS. Trimming stripped 5 bases from V and 1 base from J, with 19 bases between. As DNA, the CDR3 is TGTGCCAGCAGTAGTGTTCGAGGGGGGGGCGGCACAGATACGCAGTATTTT. Translated, it gives CASSSVRGGGGTDTQYF.

This clonotype has a handful of counts. This chain connects TRBV4-2 to TRBJ2-3; D not certain. Germline lookup yields CDR1 LGHNA and CDR2 YNFKEQ. The CDR3 extends over 16 amino acids. V shed 6 bases and J shed 5 bases, with 21 bases lying between them. The CDR3 protein is CASRFIGRRAQDTQYF. The CDR3 region has the DNA TGTGCCAGCAGATTCATAGGGCGGAGAGCACAAGATACGCAGTATTTT.

In this sample, this clonotype turned up many times. The chain has TRBV20-1 and TRBJ2-1; tentatively, D is TRBD1 or TRBD2 (6 bases each). Trimming pared 4 bases from V and 12 bases from J, leaving 13 bases between. Germline lookup yields CDR1 DFQATT and CDR2 SNEGSKA (reference sequence). The CDR3 runs 11 residues. The CDR3 is CSAIKGGTQFF. The CDR3 coding sequence is TGCAGTGCTATAAAGGGGGGTACGCAGTTCTTC.